Given below is one T cell receptor beta chain in context. Antigen specificity is unknown. The data are from a study of cytomegalovirus exposure and HLA in healthy donors. PCR primers comprised 60 Vbeta and 13 Jbeta primers. Assay: immunoSEQ multiplex PCR; the TCRdb copy retains only in-frame clones and omits some. The sample carries approximately 300,000 clones, around four fifths recorded once. While unrecorded immune exposures were likely, the donors were nominally healthy when sampled. Study-wide points: Most subjects' HLA-A and HLA-B alleles were reportedly predicted from TCR beta sequences.

Germline CDR1 is SNHLY and CDR2 is FYNNEI. The CDR3 has 15 residues. V lost 6 bases to trimming and J lost 1 base; unmatched junction nucleotides: 8. This chain joins TRBV2 and TRBJ1-1, with TRBD1 identical over 7 bases. The source material was PBMCs. The TCR was taken from a woman aged 35 to 49 in good health and CMV-seropositive. CDR3 amino acids: CASSITGQTNTEAFF. DNA for the CDR3: TGTGCCAGCAGCATCACGGGACAGACGAACACTGAAGCTTTCTTT.